Each of the 12 T cell receptor beta chains below was sequenced from the same sample in a study of cytomegalovirus exposure and HLA in healthy donors. PCR employed 60 Vbeta and 13 Jbeta primers. Measured with immunoSEQ multiplex PCR; TCRdb has only the in-frame clones, and not every one. This sample's table has around 53,000 clones. Material: PBMCs. The receptors stem from a male donor in good health and CMV-seropositive.

The chain is built from TRBV29-1 and TRBJ2-2; the match to TRBD2 covers 13 bases. The CDR3 spans 14 residues. V gave up 8 bases and J gave up 5 bases; unmatched junction bases: 5. CDR1 is SQVTM, CDR2 ANQGSEA, per germline. The CDR3 bases are TGCAGCACCACTAGCGGGGGGGTGACCGGGGAGCTGTTTTTT. The encoded protein is CSTTSGGVTGELFF.

The gene calls are TRBV4-3 and TRBJ1-6; tentatively, D is TRBD1 (6 bases). The ends were cut back, 2 bases at V and 7 bases at J, with 12 bases in the middle. CDR1 is LGHNA and CDR2 is YSLEER in the germline V gene. There are 15 residues in the CDR3. The CDR3 is CASSQSRGTNSPLHF. CDR3 DNA sequence: TGCGCCAGCAGCCAATCCAGGGGCACCAATTCACCCCTCCACTTT.

V usage is TRBV15 and J usage is TRBJ2-5; 8 bases align to TRBD1. Germline V gene lookup returns CDR1 LNHNV and CDR2 YYDKDF (reference sequence). The V and J ends lost 6 bases and 7 bases, in that order; junction bases with no gene match: 10. This CDR3 region has 14 residues. The CDR3 coding sequence is TGTGCCACCAGGGCCGGGACAGGAAGAGGGACCCAGTACTTC. Translated, it gives CATRAGTGRGTQYF. Complete variable domain (other parts from reference TRBV15 and TRBJ2-5): DAMVIQNPRYQVTQFGKPVTLSCSQTLNHNVMYWYQQKSSQAPKLLFHYYDKDFNNEADTPDNFQSRRPNTSFCFLDIRSPGLGDTAMYLCATRAGTGRGTQYFGPGTRLLVL.

The gene calls are TRBV7-8 and TRBJ2-7; 7 bases agree with TRBD1. Germline-derived CDR1 and CDR2 are SGHVS and FQNEAQ. The CDR3 sequence is 16 residues long. Trimming at V came to 1 base and at J to 2 bases, leaving 8 bases not matched to a gene. CDR3 region: CASSLGGTVGTYEQYF. CDR3 coding DNA: TGTGCCAGCAGCTTAGGGGGGACAGTCGGGACCTACGAGCAGTACTTC.

The chain carries TRBV2 and TRBJ2-7; 7 bases line up with TRBD2. Germline CDR1 and CDR2: SNHLY and FYNNEI. The CDR3 is 15 residues long. V gave up 5 bases and J gave up 7 bases; unmatched junction bases: 14. The CDR3 DNA is TGTGCCAGCAGTCACGATGGGGCGGGCGGGGGAGAGCAGTACTTC. This gives the protein CASSHDGAGGGEQYF. The whole variable domain, filled in from reference TRBV2 and TRBJ2-7, reads EPEVTQTPSHQVTQMGQEVILRCVPISNHLYFYWYRQILGQKVEFLVSFYNNEISEKSEIFDDQFSVERPDGSNFTLKIRSTKLEDSAMYFCASSHDGAGGGEQYFGPGTRLTVT.

The chain combines TRBV15 with TRBJ1-2; D not certain. Germline V gives CDR1 LNHNV, CDR2 YYDKDF (reference sequence). The V gene lost 5 bases and the J gene lost 6 bases, with 7 bases spanning the gap. CDR3 length equals 11 residues. The chain's CDR3 is CATSAGNGYTF. The CDR3 DNA sequence: TGTGCCACCAGCGCAGGCAATGGCTACACCTTC. The complete variable domain, with remaining parts taken from reference TRBV15 and TRBJ1-2, reads DAMVIQNPRYQVTQFGKPVTLSCSQTLNHNVMYWYQQKSSQAPKLLFHYYDKDFNNEADTPDNFQSRRPNTSFCFLDIRSPGLGDTAMYLCATSAGNGYTFGSGTRLTVV.

The chain couples TRBV7-2 to TRBJ2-1; 8 bases are a match to TRBD2. J was trimmed by 7 bases and V by 0 bases; bases with no gene match: 5. This CDR3 comprises 15 residues. Germline V gene data show CDR1 as SGHTA and CDR2 as FQGNSA. CDR3 in DNA: TGTGCCAGCAGCTTAGCCGGGGGGGCTGGGAATGAGCAGTTCTTC. It codes for CASSLAGGAGNEQFF.

The chain links TRBV2 to TRBJ2-7; tentative D call: TRBD2 (5 bases). The V gene's germline CDR1 is SNHLY and CDR2 FYNNEI. The CDR3 runs 12 residues. V was trimmed by 9 bases and J by 0 bases, leaving 9 bases between them. For the CDR3, the DNA is TGTGCCAGTCAAGAGGGCTCCTACGAGCAGTACTTC. The encoded protein is CASQEGSYEQYF.

The V call is TRBV13, the J call TRBJ2-7; unclear D gene. V was pared by 3 bases and J by 3 bases, with 6 bases between. Germline values: CDR1 PRHDT, CDR2 FYEKMQ (reference sequence). There are 12 residues in the CDR3. The CDR3 protein is CASSFGDYEQYF. The CDR3 nucleotides are TGTGCCAGCAGCTTCGGAGACTACGAGCAGTACTTC.

This chain connects TRBV7-2 to TRBJ2-5, with a weak D call TRBD2 (6 bases). The J call may be wrong; the DNA end is better matched by TRBJ2-7. The CDR3 runs to 15 residues. The germline V gene has CDR1 SGHTA and CDR2 FQGNSA. This chain's CDR3 is CASSLGAGSSYEQYF. The DNA of the CDR3 is TGTGCCAGCAGCTTAGGAGCGGGTAGCTCCTACGAGCAGTACTTC.

This chain joins TRBV2 and TRBJ2-7; 7 bases align to TRBD2. Germline V gives CDR1 SNHLY, CDR2 FYNNEI. The trim removed 5 bases at V and 4 bases at J, leaving 5 bases unmatched. This CDR3 has 13 residues. CDR3 protein: CASSPPGGYEQYF. The CDR3 DNA reads as TGTGCCAGCAGTCCCCCGGGGGGTTACGAGCAGTACTTC.

The chain has TRBV21-1 and TRBJ2-3; the table's D gene call, TRBD1, was not cross checked with the DNA. TRBV21-1 is a recognized pseudogene. This CDR3 comprises 14 residues. The CDR3 bases are TGTGCCAGCAATGGGACAGGGGGCACAGATACGCAGTATTTT. Amino acids: CASNGTGGTDTQYF.